Here is one T cell receptor beta chain with its context. No cognate antigen has been identified for it. The germline V gene yields SGHDT for CDR1 and YYEEEE for CDR2. The CDR3 contains 16 residues, cysteine and phenylalanine counted. No DNA sequence is on record. HCMV serostatus was determined by detecting HCMV-specific IgG in serum with a commercial ELISA kit. Ficoll density gradient centrifugation was used to isolate peripheral blood mononuclear cells from blood. The run used an Illumina HiSeq 2000. 5'RACE template switching, by which a universal primer site and unique molecular identifiers were added, was used to make TCR beta cDNA libraries. cDNA synthesis was primed from the TCR beta constant segment and was followed by two successive PCR amplification steps. The authors processed their data as follows. MIGEC was used to demultiplex reads and group the reads by UMI, and MiTCR was used to assemble and quantify clonotypes. Only TCR cDNA sequences supported by at least two reads were kept to exclude erroneous sequences. The tcR package was used for downstream repertoire analysis, and clonotypes were matched across fractions by CDR3 nucleotide sequence plus V segment. VDJmatch was used to annotate antigen specificity against VDJdb, with one amino acid substitution in CDR3 allowed. Through TCRdb reprocessing, the reads give one entry per CDR3 protein sequence; DNA is omitted. The V and J calls were not made by the authors but by TCRdb's processing. The sample table on file contains about 440,000 distinct CDR3 sequences. Together, the top ten hold approximately 7% of the sample.

The data were obtained in a study of T cells expressing NK-cell markers (dated by TCRdb to the early 2020s). Broadly, across the study: TCR beta-chain repertoires were profiled in sorted CD3+CD56+NKG2C+, CD3+CD56+NKG2C- and CD3+CD56-NKG2C+ T-cell subsets from several donors. Seven of the eight sequenced donors were HCMV-seropositive and one was HCMV-seronegative. The eight sequenced donors were randomly selected healthy volunteers, three men and five women. The libraries were sequenced on Illumina HiSeq 2000/2500, MiSeq or NextSeq, producing 2 x 150 bp reads.

Overall study results and their limits: Those dominant clonotypes were again the most abundant among CD3+CD56-NKG2C+ cells in a few donors, at about 25-65%. Whether the expanded NKG2C-expressing T cell clones were specific for HCMV antigens remained unclear. In five to seven donors, the dominant CD3+CD56+NKG2C+ clonotypes were among the top 10 CD8+ clonotypes and accounted for about 1.0-7.0% of CD8+ T cells.

The V and J segments used are TRBV5-6 and TRBJ1-2; as DNA is missing, the TRBD1 call by TCRdb cannot be tested. This receptor was obtained from a woman aged 18 to 75 in good health. The sample consisted of blood T cells: a sorted CD56 or NKG2C T cell subset, CD4+ or CD8+ T cells, or bulk PBMC T cells (not recorded which). The CDR3 corresponds to CASSSGQGDFNYGYTF.